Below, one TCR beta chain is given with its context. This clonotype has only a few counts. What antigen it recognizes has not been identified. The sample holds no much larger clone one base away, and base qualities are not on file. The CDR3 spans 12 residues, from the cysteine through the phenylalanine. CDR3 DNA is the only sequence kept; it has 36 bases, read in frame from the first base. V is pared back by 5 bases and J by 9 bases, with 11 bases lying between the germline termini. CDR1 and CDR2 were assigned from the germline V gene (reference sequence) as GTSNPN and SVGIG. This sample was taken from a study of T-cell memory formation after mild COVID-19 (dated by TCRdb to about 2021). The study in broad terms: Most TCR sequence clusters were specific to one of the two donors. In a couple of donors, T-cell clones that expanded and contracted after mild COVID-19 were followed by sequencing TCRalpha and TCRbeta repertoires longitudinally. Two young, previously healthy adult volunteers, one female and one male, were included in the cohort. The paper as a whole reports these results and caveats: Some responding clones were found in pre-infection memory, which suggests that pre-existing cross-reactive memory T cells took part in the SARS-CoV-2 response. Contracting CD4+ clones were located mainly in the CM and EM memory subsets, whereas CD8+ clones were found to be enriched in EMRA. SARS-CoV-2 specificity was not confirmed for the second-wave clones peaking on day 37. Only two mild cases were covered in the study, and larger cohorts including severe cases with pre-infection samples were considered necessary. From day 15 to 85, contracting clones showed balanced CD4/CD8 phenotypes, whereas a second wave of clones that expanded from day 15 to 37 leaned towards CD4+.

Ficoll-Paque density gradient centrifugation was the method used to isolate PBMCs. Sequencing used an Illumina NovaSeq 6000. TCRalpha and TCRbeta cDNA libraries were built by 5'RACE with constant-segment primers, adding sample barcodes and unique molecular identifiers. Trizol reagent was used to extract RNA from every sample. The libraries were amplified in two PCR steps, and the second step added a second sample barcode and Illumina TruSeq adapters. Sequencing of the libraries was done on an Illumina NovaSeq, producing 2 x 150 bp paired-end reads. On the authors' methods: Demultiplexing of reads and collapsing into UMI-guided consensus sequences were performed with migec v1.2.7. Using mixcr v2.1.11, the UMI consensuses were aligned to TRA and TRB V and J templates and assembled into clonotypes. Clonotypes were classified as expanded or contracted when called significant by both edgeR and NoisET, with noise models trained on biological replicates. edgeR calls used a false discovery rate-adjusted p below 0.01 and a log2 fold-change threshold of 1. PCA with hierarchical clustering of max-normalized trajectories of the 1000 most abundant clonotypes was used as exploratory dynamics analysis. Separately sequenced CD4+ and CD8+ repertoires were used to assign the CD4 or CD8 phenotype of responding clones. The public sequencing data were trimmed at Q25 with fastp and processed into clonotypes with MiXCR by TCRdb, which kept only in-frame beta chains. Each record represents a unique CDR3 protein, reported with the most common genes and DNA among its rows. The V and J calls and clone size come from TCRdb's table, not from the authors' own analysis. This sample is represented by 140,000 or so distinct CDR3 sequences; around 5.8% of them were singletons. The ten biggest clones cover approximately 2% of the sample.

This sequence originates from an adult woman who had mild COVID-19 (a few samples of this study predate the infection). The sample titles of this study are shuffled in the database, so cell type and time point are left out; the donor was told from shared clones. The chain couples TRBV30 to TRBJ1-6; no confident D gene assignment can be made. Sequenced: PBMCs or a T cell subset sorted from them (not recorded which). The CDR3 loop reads CAWHQEGSPLHF. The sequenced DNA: TGTGCCTGGCATCAGGAAGGTTCACCCCTCCACTTT.